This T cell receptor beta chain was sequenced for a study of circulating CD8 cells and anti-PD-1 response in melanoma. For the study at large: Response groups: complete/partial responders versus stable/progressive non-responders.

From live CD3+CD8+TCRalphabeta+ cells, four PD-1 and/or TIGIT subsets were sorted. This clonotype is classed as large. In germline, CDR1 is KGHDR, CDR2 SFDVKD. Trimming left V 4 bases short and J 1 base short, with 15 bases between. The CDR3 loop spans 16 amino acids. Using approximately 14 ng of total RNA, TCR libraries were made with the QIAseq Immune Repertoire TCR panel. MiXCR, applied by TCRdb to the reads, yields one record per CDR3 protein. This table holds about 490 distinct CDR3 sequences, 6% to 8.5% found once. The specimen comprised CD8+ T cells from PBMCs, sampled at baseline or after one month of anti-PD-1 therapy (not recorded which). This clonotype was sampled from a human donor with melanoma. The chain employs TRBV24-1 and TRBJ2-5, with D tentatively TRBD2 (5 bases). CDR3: CATSDHSDGGQETQYF. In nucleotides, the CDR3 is TGTGCCACCAGTGACCACTCGGACGGAGGCCAAGAGACCCAGTACTTC.